These 8 T cell receptor beta chains came from one sample sequenced in a study of CD8+ T cells in alopecia areata. Extracted RNA was reverse transcribed into cDNA, the sequencing template. Generated by immunoSEQ multiplex PCR, the TCRdb table keeps only in-frame clones and is missing some. The sample carries approximately 99,000 clones, under 65% recorded once. Sequencing was carried out using NKG2D-low CD8+ T cells sorted from blood. The receptors come from a human donor with alopecia areata.

This clone was detected many times. The V and J genes are TRBV7-8 and TRBJ2-7, with 12 bases that match TRBD1. The CDR3 spans 15 residues. J was trimmed by 3 bases and V by 6 bases; bases with no gene match: 6. Germline values: CDR1 SGHVS, CDR2 FQNEAQ. CDR3 nucleotides: TGTGCCAGCAGTAACCGGGACAGGGGGCACTACGAGCAGTACTTC. This encodes CASSNRDRGHYEQYF.

The chain carries TRBV9 and TRBJ2-3; D perhaps matches TRBD2 (6 bases). Germline values: CDR1 SGDLS, CDR2 YYNGEE. CDR3 length: 15 residues. Trimming stripped 0 bases from V and 1 base from J, with 9 bases between. The CDR3 nucleotides are TGTGCCAGCAGCGTAGGCTCTAGCGGCACAGATACGCAGTATTTT. This gives the protein CASSVGSSGTDTQYF.

The gene calls are TRBV18 and TRBJ2-6, with D possibly being TRBD2 (6 bases). Germline V lookup: CDR1 KGHSH, CDR2 LQKENI. V lost 3 bases and J lost 1, with 7 bases in between. CDR3 length: 15 amino acids. The CDR3 nucleotides are TGTGCCAGCTCACCCGGAGGGTCTGGGGCCAACGTCCTGACTTTC. Protein: CASSPGGSGANVLTF.

This clone was seen more than once but under ten times. The J gene is TRBJ2-3, the V gene TRBV6-5; D remains ambiguous. This CDR3 has 13 amino acids. V gave up 4 bases and J gave up 4 bases, with 9 bases separating them. Germline V gives CDR1 MNHEY, CDR2 SVGAGI. The CDR3 DNA follows: TGTGCCAGCAGTTTATCCAGGCCAGATACGCAGTATTTT. Its protein is CASSLSRPDTQYF.

This chain uses TRBV27 with TRBJ1-1; 7 bases are a match to TRBD1. The CDR3 loop spans 14 amino acids. Germline assignment: CDR1 MNHEY and CDR2 SMNVEV (reference sequence). With 3 bases clipped from V and 1 base from J, the junction kept 2 bases outside the gene matches. DNA for the CDR3: TGTGCCAGCAGTTTGGGACAGAGGAACACTGAAGCTTTCTTT. Protein product: CASSLGQRNTEAFF.

This sequence joins TRBV19 and TRBJ1-5; D is unclear. V was trimmed by 4 bases and J by 7 bases, leaving 20 bases between them. This CDR3 comprises 16 residues. Germline V CDR1 and CDR2: LNHDA, SQIVND (reference sequence). Here the CDR3 reads CASSTPPGPVGQPQHF. DNA of the CDR3: TGTGCCAGTAGTACCCCCCCTGGTCCGGTGGGGCAGCCCCAGCATTTT.

This chain connects TRBV28 to TRBJ1-5, with D hard to call. Trimming cost V 8 bases and J 3 bases, with 17 bases left between them. CDR3 length: 15 amino acids. CDR1 and CDR2 from the germline V gene are MDHEN and SYDVKM. Written as DNA, the CDR3 is TGTGCCAGCCTCCAAACGTCCGGATACAATCAGCCCCAGCATTTT. Encoded protein: CASLQTSGYNQPQHF.

This clone was seen a few times. The genes are TRBV28 and TRBJ2-4; TRBD1 agrees at 12 bases. Looked up from germline, CDR1 is MDHEN and CDR2 is SYDVKM. This CDR3 is built from 18 residues. Trimming took 2 bases from V and 8 from J; bases not matched to a gene: 13. The chain's CDR3 is CASSLSFAGTGGQYIQYF. Written as DNA, the CDR3 is TGTGCCAGCAGTTTAAGTTTCGCCGGGACAGGGGGCCAGTACATTCAGTACTTC.